A single sample gave rise to the 13 T cell receptor beta chains below, sequenced in a study of neurological immune-mediated disorders. Each CDR3 protein is one row after TCRdb ran MiXCR on the 5' RACE reads. Of about 66,000 distinct CDR3 sequences in the sample, 3.4% were seen once. Specimen: PBMCs. Source of these receptors: a man aged 35 to 55 with multiple sclerosis.

This clonotype appeared many times. V is TRBV15 and J is TRBJ1-4; weak D call: TRBD1 (5 bases). From germline, CDR1 is LNHNV and CDR2 YYDKDF (reference sequence). Trimming took off 2 bases at V and 2 bases at J, with 15 bases between the two ends. The CDR3 is 17 residues long. CDR3 loop: CATSRHRGPVTNEKLFF. CDR3 nucleotides: TGTGCCACCAGCAGACATCGGGGACCAGTTACTAATGAAAAACTGTTTTTT.

In this sample, this clonotype turned up many times. The DNA for the CDR3 is TGTGCCAGCAGCGGTGAAAAACTGTTTTTT. Protein sequence: CASSGEKLFF. The chain carries TRBV6-6 and TRBJ1-4, with D uncertain. The germline V gene has CDR1 MNHNY and CDR2 SVGAGI (reference sequence). This CDR3 has 10 residues. The V and J ends lost 6 bases and 7 bases respectively, with 3 bases between them.

This clonotype showed up many times. The genes are TRBV5-1 and TRBJ2-7; 16 bases match TRBD2. CDR3 length: 18 residues. With V trimmed by 4 bases and J by 6 bases, 13 bases remained unmatched. CDR1 SGHRS and CDR2 YFSETQ come from the germline V gene. The CDR3 loop is CASSPGPGTSGRVSEQYF. The CDR3 DNA is TGCGCCAGCAGCCCGGGTCCCGGGACTAGCGGGAGGGTCTCCGAGCAGTACTTC.

This clonotype has at least ten counts. The genes are TRBV12-3 or TRBV12-4 and TRBJ2-2; 7 nucleotides agree with TRBD1. This CDR3 region has 14 residues. With V trimmed by 3 bases and J by 7 bases, 5 bases remained unmatched. Here the CDR3 DNA reads TGTGCCAGCAGTTTGGGTACAGGGGTCGGGGAGCTGTTTTTT. Translated: CASSLGTGVGELFF.

This clonotype was recorded many times. This sequence joins TRBV7-2 and TRBJ2-7; maybe TRBD2 (6 bases). The CDR3 loop spans 12 amino acids. The germline V and J ends were trimmed by 5 bases and 7 bases, with 12 bases remaining between them. The germline gives CDR1 SGHTA, CDR2 FQGNSA. The CDR3 DNA follows: TGTGCCAGCAGCAATATCCGGGGGGAGCAGTACTTC. It specifies CASSNIRGEQYF.

At least ten counts were recorded for this clonotype. The chain links TRBV5-1 to TRBJ1-4; D remains ambiguous. V lost 4 bases and J lost 7, with 14 bases in between. From germline, CDR1 is SGHRS and CDR2 YFSETQ. This CDR3 spans 14 amino acids. In DNA form, the CDR3 reads TGCGCCAGCAGCCCAGGACCCGGTGGTGAAAAACTGTTTTTT. Its translation: CASSPGPGGEKLFF.

This clonotype was seen ten or more times. The rearrangement joins TRBV25-1 to TRBJ2-2, with TRBD2 matching 7 bases. This CDR3 is built from 16 residues. CDR1 is MGHDK and CDR2 is SYGVNS in the germline V gene. Trimming took 1 base from V and 2 from J; bases not matched to a gene: 4. This CDR3 reads CASSELGGGNTGELFF. The CDR3 DNA is TGTGCCAGCAGTGAATTGGGCGGGGGTAACACCGGGGAGCTGTTTTTT.

This clonotype was seen many times. The chain has TRBV3-1 and TRBJ2-3; D remains unclear. Trimming took 0 bases from V and 4 from J, leaving 5 bases between them. The CDR3 spans 13 residues. The germline V gene has CDR1 LGHDT and CDR2 YNNKEL (reference sequence). The CDR3 DNA sequence: TGTGCCAGCAGCCAAGATTGGGCAGATACGCAGTATTTT. It yields the protein CASSQDWADTQYF.

This clonotype was observed many times. J is TRBJ1-6 and V is TRBV20-1, with D possibly matching TRBD1 (5 bases). The CDR3 runs to 13 residues. V was shortened by 2 bases and J by 10 bases, with 12 bases between the two germline ends. The germline V gene encodes CDR1 DFQATT and CDR2 SNEGSKA (reference sequence). CDR3 loop: CSARSSGVSPLHF. In nucleotides, the CDR3 is TGCAGTGCTAGATCCTCGGGGGTATCACCCCTCCACTTT.

This clonotype was seen many times. The chain has TRBV5-6 and TRBJ2-7; no clear D. V gave up 4 bases and J gave up 0 bases, with 8 bases separating them. CDR3 size: 13 residues. The germline CDR1 and CDR2 sequences are SGHDT and YYEEEE. CDR3 in amino acids: CASSPEDSYEQYF. The CDR3 coding sequence is TGTGCCAGCAGCCCTGAAGACTCCTACGAGCAGTACTTC.

This clonotype was counted ten times or more. J is TRBJ2-1 and V is TRBV18, with 11 nucleotides matching TRBD2. This CDR3 comprises 16 residues. With V trimmed by 3 bases and J by 12 bases, 13 bases remained unmatched. Germline V gene lookup returns CDR1 KGHSH and CDR2 LQKENI. The CDR3 loop is CASSPGTSGPGLSQFF. The CDR3 DNA reads TGTGCCAGCTCACCCGGGACTAGCGGACCGGGTCTCTCGCAGTTCTTC.

J is TRBJ1-5 and V is TRBV27, with 7 positions matching TRBD1. Germline V gene lookup returns CDR1 MNHEY and CDR2 SMNVEV (reference sequence). There are 15 residues in the CDR3. V shed 7 bases and J 3 bases; nucleotides not matched to a gene: 9. The CDR3 loop reads CASTPGGGSNQPQHF. For the CDR3, the DNA is TGTGCCAGCACCCCGGGAGGGGGCTCCAATCAGCCCCAGCATTTT.

The table lists this clonotype with a few counts. This chain uses TRBV5-8 with TRBJ1-1; D is perhaps TRBD1 (5 bases). The germline CDR1 and CDR2 sequences are SGHTS and YDEGEE. V was clipped by 4 bases and J by 2 bases, with 12 bases between them. The CDR3 has 14 amino acids. CDR3 amino acids: CASSDYRRNTEAFF. For the CDR3, the DNA is TGTGCCAGCAGCGACTACAGGCGTAACACTGAAGCTTTCTTT.